Following are 8 T cell receptor beta chains from one sample sequenced in a study of memory CD4+ T cells and cytomegalovirus serostatus. Single viable CD3+CD4+CD8-CD45RO+ cells were sorted as the memory CD4+ T cells. TCRdb's table, derived via immunoSEQ multiplex PCR, lists solely in-frame clones and lacks some. The data hold 61,000 or so clones, with over 70% observed a single time. Input material: memory CD4+ T cells from blood. Receptor source: an adult in good health and CMV-seronegative. Some clones in this sample may be carry-over from other donors' samples.

V is TRBV30 and J is TRBJ1-2; unclear D gene. Trimming pared 2 bases from V and 3 bases from J, leaving 10 bases between. This CDR3 comprises 13 residues. In germline, CDR1 is GTSNPN, CDR2 SVGIG (reference sequence). The CDR3 sequence: CAWSLALDYGYTF. DNA of the CDR3: TGTGCCTGGAGTCTGGCGCTTGACTATGGCTACACCTTC.

This chain links TRBV4-1 with TRBJ2-1, with D hard to call. V lost 1 base, J lost 4 bases, and 11 bases lay in between. CDR1 and CDR2 from the germline V gene are MGHRA and YSYEKL. There are 15 residues in the CDR3. CDR3 sequence reads: CASSQVDGMYNEQFF. In nucleotides, the CDR3 is TGCGCCAGCAGCCAAGTTGATGGGATGTACAATGAGCAGTTCTTC.

The chain recombines TRBV6-1 with TRBJ2-1; D possibly corresponds to TRBD2 (6 bases). Trimming shortened V by 4 bases and J by 1 base, and 11 bases separated the two germline ends. Germline V gene sequence: CDR1 MNHNS, CDR2 SASEGT. The CDR3 is 15 amino acids. CDR3 sequence (DNA): TGTGCCAGCAGTGCCCGAGGGACTTCCTACAATGAGCAGTTCTTC. Translating gives CASSARGTSYNEQFF.

The chain is built from TRBV7-2 and TRBJ2-3, with D uncertain. The V gene lost 2 bases and the J gene lost 5 bases, with 11 bases spanning the gap. The CDR3 extends over 14 amino acids. Germline assignment: CDR1 SGHTA and CDR2 FQGNSA. The CDR3 coding sequence is TGTGCCAGCAGCTTATCGGGTCCACAAGATACGCAGTATTTT. Protein product: CASSLSGPQDTQYF.

The chain employs TRBV28 and TRBJ1-4, with 7 bases lining up with TRBD1. Per the germline V gene, CDR1 is MDHEN and CDR2 is SYDVKM. With V trimmed by 5 bases and J by 8 bases, 8 bases remained unmatched. The CDR3 is 14 residues long. CDR3 sequence reads: CASSLGQAHEKLFF. In nucleotides, the CDR3 is TGTGCCAGCAGTCTAGGACAGGCCCACGAAAAACTGTTTTTT.

The table lists this clone with a few counts. The chain joins TRBV28 to TRBJ2-2; possibly TRBD1 for D (5 bases). The CDR3 has 15 residues. Germline loops: CDR1 MDHEN, CDR2 SYDVKM. V gave up 5 bases and J gave up 3 bases, with 13 bases separating them. The CDR3 sequence is CASSPTVWYTGELFF. The CDR3 DNA reads as TGTGCCAGCAGTCCGACAGTTTGGTACACCGGGGAGCTGTTTTTT.

The sample holds a few counts of this clone. Germline is not matched at one junction end, which may reflect a read error. This chain links TRBV4-2 with TRBJ1-1; 8 nucleotides match TRBD1. Looked up from germline, CDR1 is LGHNA and CDR2 is YNFKEQ. The CDR3 has 13 amino acids. CDR3 bases: TGTGCCAGCAGCCAAGATTCAGGGGGCGAACTTCACTTT. This gives the protein CASSQDSGGELHF.

The chain uses TRBV7-9 and TRBJ2-7, with D perhaps TRBD1 (6 bases). Deletions cut 5 bases from V and 0 bases from J, with 11 bases between. Per germline, CDR1 SEHNR and CDR2 FQNEAQ (reference sequence). The CDR3 is 14 residues long. This chain's CDR3 is CASSRLGGSYEQYF. The CDR3 nucleotides read TGTGCCAGCAGCCGTCTAGGGGGCTCCTACGAGCAGTACTTC.